One TCR beta chain is described in this entry. Its binding antigen is unknown. Base qualities are not provided; no much larger clone lies one nucleotide away. Using the deep immunoSEQ assay, TCR CDR3 regions were amplified from genomic DNA by multiplex PCR. Extracted genomic DNA from each cell subset was spread evenly across all wells of several immunoSEQ 96-well plates, with each plate serving as a replicate. For sorted subsets, approximately 0.2 ug of genomic DNA, equivalent to 30,000 or so T cell genomes, went into each replicate PCR. The purified libraries were quantified using a Qubit 3.0 fluorometer, sized with a Bioanalyzer 2100, and then quantified again using the KAPA Library Quantification kit. A separate single-read 150-cycle Illumina NextSeq 550 flow cell was used to sequence each immunoSEQ 96-well plate. The authors' pipeline ran thus. Because the immunoSEQ output included only junctional sequences and no quality scores, the filtering could not be the same as the filtering used for full-length reads. Sequences were annotated with PyIR, a Python wrapper for IgBLAST v1.9, using IMGT germline references to assign V/J genes and CDR3. Any read was removed if the V/J assignment was weak (E-value above 1e-6), the CDR3 was missing, or the read contained stop codons, out-of-frame junctions, or ambiguous translated residues. V3J clonotypes were defined as sequences sharing an identical inferred V gene, J gene, and CDR3 amino acid sequence. Percentage overlap between repertoires was calculated by dividing the number of shared unique clonotypes by the size of the smaller repertoire. Three approaches were used to assess repertoire richness: RTK rarefaction, the Chao1 estimator, and Recon v2.1 estimates of unobserved clonotypes. Generation probabilities for all TCRbeta clonotypes obtained by the gDNA method from a few donors were computed using OLGA. Imported from immuneACCESS, the table was reduced by TCRdb to in-frame sequences with V and J called. These copies leave out some clones; in studies compared against another copy, an unresolved V gene accounts for under half, and the cause of the remainder is not known. V, J and clone size are those of that table, while D and trimming were read from the DNA. This sample comprises over 850,000 clones, around 82% of them detected only once. The top ten clonotypes cover under 0.65% of the sample.

The data originate from a study of shared clonotypes between healthy human individuals (dated by TCRdb to the early 2020s). Notes on the research overall: A couple of women and three men aged 18 to 49 years were included in the cohort. For each donor, three plates each were used for CD4 naive and CD4 memory, two plates were used for CD8 naive, and one plate was used for CD8 memory. Libraries were prepared and TCR repertoires were sequenced by different laboratories using diverse techniques, in order to increase sequencing depth and limit assay-specific biases. To estimate repertoire size and how much clonotype sharing occurs between individuals, the study deeply sequenced the blood TCR repertoires of roughly 5 healthy adults. Per donor, leukapheresis produced somewhere between about 0.8 and 9.5 billion PBMCs. General conclusions and limits of the study: Pairwise subsampling indicated that sequencing depth was expected to affect the degree of clonotype sharing among donors. Estimated clonotype richness was generally larger for naive than for memory subsets. Incomplete sequencing was indicated by rarefaction of sorted-subset datasets, despite the large sequencing depth. Sampling was limited to blood, and TCR repertoires in tissue likely differ from TCR repertoires in blood. Higher generation probabilities were observed for clonotypes shared by all four sorted-subset donors than for non-shared clonotypes. Across several donors, approximately 4.9% of naive CD4, approximately 4% of naive CD8, 2.3% of memory CD4, and under 0.45% of memory CD8 clonotypes were shared. The small number of donors limited the genetic and exposure-history diversity represented.

Healthy HIV-negative adults with no recently reported acute infections or vaccinations were included as donors. Every donor was a Caucasian adult residing in Nashville, Tennessee, USA. CD4+ T cells were enriched by magnetic negative selection; naive cells were then positively selected on CD45RA, and the negative fraction formed the memory subset. After blood collection by leukapheresis, PBMCs were isolated using Ficoll-Histopaque density gradient centrifugation and then cryopreserved in the vapor phase of liquid nitrogen. Analytical flow cytometry was used to check the purity and quantity of every magnetically sorted T cell population. Genomic DNA was isolated from every sorted fraction and measured by UV absorbance on a Nanodrop 2000c. The material sequenced was memory CD4+ T cells from PBMCs. Reading the label with the study, this specimen's cell subset or site is: CD45RA-negative fraction. The source of this sequence is a man younger than 35 in good health. Some clones in this sample may be carry-over from other donors' samples.

The sequenced DNA: TGTGCCACCCGGACAGGGGCGGCCGGGGCCAACGTCCTGACTTTC. Its translation reads: CATRTGAAGANVLTF. The chain is encoded by TRBV19 joined to TRBJ2-6; a stretch of 9 junction bases matches TRBD1. The CDR3 runs 15 residues from the cysteine to the phenylalanine. The sequence is cut down to CDR3 DNA, 45 bases in frame from base 1. V and J are trimmed by 10 bases and 4 bases, and the gene matches miss 8 bases of the junction. CDR1 and CDR2 were assigned from the germline V gene (reference sequence) as LNHDA and SQIVND.